This TCR beta chain was recovered during a study of T cells in Graves' hyperthyroidism and ophthalmopathy (dated by TCRdb to about 2019). For context, the study as a whole: Peripheral blood was sampled at the time of initial diagnosis, prior to any treatment. The paper describes TCR Vbeta CDR3 sequencing of 135 peripheral blood samples, made up of roughly 40 ophthalmopathy patients, some 76 hyperthyroidism patients and 17 progressor patients. Once sampling was done, hyperthyroidism patients were given methimazole at a starting dose of 30 mg daily, whereas ophthalmopathy patients were given high-dose intravenous methylprednisolone. In six Graves' hyperthyroidism patients, the study also compared T-cell repertoires from thyroid tissue with T-cell repertoires from blood. The approximately 100 discovery patients were divided at random into training and test sets in a 7:3 ratio. Prospective prediction of ophthalmopathy was tested in an independent validation cohort consisting of 18 hyperthyroidism patients and about 17 patients who later progressed to ophthalmopathy. A discovery cohort of approximately 100 patients, about 40 with Graves' ophthalmopathy and 55 to 60 with stable Graves' hyperthyroidism, was used to find distinguishing TCR V-J signatures.

Ophthalmopathy patients had moderately to severely active disease, Clinical Activity Score of at least 3, NOSPECS grade of at least 4, and duration under 3 months. Any patient with an uncontrolled infection, another autoimmune disease, pregnancy or lactation was excluded. Clinical symptoms, serum thyroxine and TRAb, thyroid ultrasound, and orbital computed tomography formed the basis for the diagnoses. Ficoll-Paque density gradient centrifugation was used to isolate PBMCs from about 10 ml of fresh peripheral blood. Trizol reagent was used to extract total RNA, and RNA quality was then checked on an Agilent 2100 Bioanalyzer. TCR beta CDR3 regions were amplified from RNA transcripts. A first-round RT-PCR of the TCR CDR3 used the HTBI primer set with the Qiagen OneStep RT-PCR kit. Libraries were constructed in a second round of multiplex PCR, after which size selection and purification were performed. Paired-end sequencing of the libraries was performed with 100 bp reads on an Illumina HiSeq2000. The study's own analysis went as follows. SOAPnuke was used to process the raw data, throwing out any read that contained adapters or uncalled bases, had a mean Phred below 15, or lacked an exact constant-primer or identifier match. High-quality paired reads were merged using COPE v1.2.5, and each unique nucleotide sequence was defined as a clonotype. Clonotypes were aligned to IMGT TRBV, TRBD and TRBJ reference segments using MiTCR v1.1. The analysis was restricted to V-J combinations with a frequency above 0.0001, which together covered 99% to 99.2% of the repertoires. The TCS score was defined as F50 (clonal expansion) divided by E x V (chaos), with BLOSUM62-based TCRdist calculated between CDR3 peptides within each V-J. Welch's t-statistics and random forest reduced roughly 500 V-J features to about 13, which were used in a naive Bayes classifier (R e1071). TCRdb passed the public sequencing reads through fastp at Q25 and MiXCR, retaining productive beta sequences. Merged by CDR3 protein, the rows form single entries marked with the most common genes and DNA. These V and J calls derive from TCRdb rather than the authors' analysis. The sample data list hundreds of thousands of distinct CDR3 sequences, and around 15% of these were observed just once. Together, the top ten hold over 50% of the sample.

This clonotype was counted at least ten times. Its cognate antigen has yet to be identified. No much larger clone exists at a distance of one base, and base qualities are not known. What the study reported, not specific to this receptor: Sample size was not statistically predetermined, and blinding of investigators to group allocation was not performed. Blood samples also contained most of the expanded thyroid clonotypes (frequency above 0.001), which suggests that blood repertoires may reflect thyroid immune responses. In validation, the model predicted progression to ophthalmopathy with approximately 70% sensitivity and 72.22% specificity, a median of approximately 6.5 months before onset. Ophthalmopathy was separated from stable hyperthyroidism by a 13 V-J signature model, with approximately 85% sensitivity and roughly 81% specificity obtained in cross-validation and 80%/75% obtained in testing.

V is reduced by 4 bases and J by 5 bases, leaving a spacing of 17 bases between them. The CDR3 covers 15 residues, taking in both the cysteine and the phenylalanine. Only the CDR3 DNA stays, 45 bases, in frame from base 1. CDR1 SNHLY and CDR2 FYNNEI are derived from the germline V gene. The sample consisted of blood. The TCR originated in a woman in her sixties with Graves' ophthalmopathy. The sequence is built from TRBV2 and TRBJ1-1, with the D segment identity uncertain. The DNA sequence follows: TGTGCCAGCAGTGCCGCCTGGGATCGTGGGACTGAAGCTTTCTTT. Its protein product is CASSAAWDRGTEAFF.